One sample yielded the 6 T cell receptor beta chains listed below, sequenced in a study of shared clonotypes between healthy human individuals (dated by TCRdb to the early 2020s). The receptor library was made with the immunoSEQ multiplex PCR assay. Not all clones reach the TCRdb copy of this immuneACCESS table, which keeps in-frame sequences only. Checked studies attribute under half of the gap to unresolved V genes and leave the rest unexplained. The sample data list 2 million to 2.5 million clones, and less than 95% of these were observed just once. In total, the top ten clones hold around 1.1% of the sample. CD8 naive samples were obtained by positive selection for CCR7 among CD45RO-negative cells, yielding a CD45RA+CCR7+ population from which TemRA cells were excluded. The specimen sequenced was naive CD8+ T cells sorted from blood. Sample cell subset or site, as interpreted from the label and publication: CD45RA+CCR7+. These receptors were obtained from a man aged 18 to 29 in good health.

V and J are TRBV6-7 and TRBJ1-2; D unresolved. Being an ORF, TRBV6-7 has a function that is uncertain. The CDR3 totals 14 residues. V lost 7 bases, J lost 3 bases, and 15 bases lay in between. The CDR3 loop is CASTHGEYHYGYTF. The CDR3, as DNA: TGTGCCAGCACCCACGGAGAATACCACTATGGCTACACCTTC.

A word on this clone: Other nucleotide sequences from this sample produce the same CDR3. V usage is TRBV7-9 and J usage is TRBJ2-7, with TRBD1 identical over 10 bases. V shed 1 base, J shed 2 bases, and the junction held 5 bases outside the gene matches. The CDR3 totals 16 residues. Germline values: CDR1 SEHNR, CDR2 FQNEAQ (reference sequence). CDR3 DNA: TGTGCCAGCAGCTTAGGGCCGGGACAGGGGACCTACGAGCAGTACTTC. Its translation: CASSLGPGQGTYEQYF.

This rearrangement joins TRBV7-9 to TRBJ1-3; no firm D call. This CDR3 is built from 14 residues. Trimming took 0 bases from V and 4 from J, leaving 7 bases between them. Germline V lookup: CDR1 SEHNR, CDR2 FQNEAQ (reference sequence). The CDR3 protein is CASSLAQSGNTIYF. The DNA for the CDR3 is TGTGCCAGCAGCTTAGCTCAGTCCGGAAACACCATATATTTT.

The V gene is TRBV9, the J gene TRBJ2-3; D perhaps matches TRBD1 (6 bases). This CDR3 contains 17 residues. Between the trimmed V and J ends, which lost 4 bases and 0 bases, there was a span of 18 bases. The germline gives CDR1 SGDLS, CDR2 YYNGEE. The CDR3 DNA sequence: TGTGCCAGCAGCTTAATAGGGGGACCTTCTAGCACAGATACGCAGTATTTT. It codes for CASSLIGGPSSTDTQYF.

This chain links TRBV27 with TRBJ2-5; possibly TRBD1 or TRBD2 for D (5 bases each). Germline lookup yields CDR1 MNHEY and CDR2 SMNVEV (reference sequence). The CDR3 has 14 amino acids. V lost 5 bases, J lost 5 bases, and 15 bases lay in between. CDR3 nucleotides: TGTGCCAGCAGTACCCAGAGGGGCGGGGAGACCCAGTACTTC. This gives the protein CASSTQRGGETQYF.

The V gene is TRBV27, the J gene TRBJ2-5; possibly TRBD1 for D (6 bases). This CDR3 has 16 amino acids. The germline V gene has CDR1 MNHEY and CDR2 SMNVEV (reference sequence). Between the trimmed V and J ends, which lost 8 bases and 0 bases, there was a span of 19 bases. The CDR3 sequence is CASPRGRQAYQETQYF. In DNA form, the CDR3 reads TGTGCCAGCCCTAGAGGACGACAGGCGTACCAAGAGACCCAGTACTTC.